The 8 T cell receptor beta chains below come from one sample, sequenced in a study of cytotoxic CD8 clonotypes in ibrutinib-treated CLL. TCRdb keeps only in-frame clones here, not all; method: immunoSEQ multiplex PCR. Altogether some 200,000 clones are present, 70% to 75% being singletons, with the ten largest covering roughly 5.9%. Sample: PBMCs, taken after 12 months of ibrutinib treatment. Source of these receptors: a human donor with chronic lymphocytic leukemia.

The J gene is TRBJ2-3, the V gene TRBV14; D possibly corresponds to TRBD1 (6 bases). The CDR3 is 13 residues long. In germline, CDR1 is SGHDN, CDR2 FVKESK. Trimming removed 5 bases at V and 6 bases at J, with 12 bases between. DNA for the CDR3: TGTGCCAGCAGCGGGGGCGTCATCGATACGCAGTATTTT. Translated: CASSGGVIDTQYF.

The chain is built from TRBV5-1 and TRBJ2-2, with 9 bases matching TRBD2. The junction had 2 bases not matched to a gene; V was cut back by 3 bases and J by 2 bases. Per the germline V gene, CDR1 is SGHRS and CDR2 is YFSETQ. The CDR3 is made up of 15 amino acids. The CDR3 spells CASSSSGANTGELFF. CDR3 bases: TGCGCCAGCAGCTCTAGCGGGGCAAACACCGGGGAGCTGTTTTTT. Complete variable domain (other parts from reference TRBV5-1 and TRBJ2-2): KAGVTQTPRYLIKTRGQQVTLSCSPISGHRSVSWYQQTPGQGLQFLFEYFSETQRNKGNFPGRFSGRQFSNSRSEMNVSTLELGDSALYLCASSSSGANTGELFFGEGSRLTVL.

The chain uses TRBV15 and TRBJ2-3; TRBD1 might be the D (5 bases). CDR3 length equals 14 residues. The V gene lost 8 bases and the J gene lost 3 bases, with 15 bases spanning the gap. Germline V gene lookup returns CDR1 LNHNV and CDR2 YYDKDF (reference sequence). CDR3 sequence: CATRQRQGTDTQYF. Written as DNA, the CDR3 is TGTGCCACCCGTCAGCGTCAGGGTACAGATACGCAGTATTTT.

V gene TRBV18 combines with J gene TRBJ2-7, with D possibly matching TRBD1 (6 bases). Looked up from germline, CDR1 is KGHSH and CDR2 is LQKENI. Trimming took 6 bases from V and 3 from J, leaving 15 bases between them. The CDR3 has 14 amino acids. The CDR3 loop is CASSQGFSYYEQYF. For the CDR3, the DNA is TGTGCCAGCTCGCAGGGGTTCTCCTACTACGAGCAGTACTTC.

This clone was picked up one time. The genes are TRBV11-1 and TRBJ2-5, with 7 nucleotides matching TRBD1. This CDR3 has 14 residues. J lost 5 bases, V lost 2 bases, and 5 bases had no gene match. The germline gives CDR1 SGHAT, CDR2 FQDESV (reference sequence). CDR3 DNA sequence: TGTGCCAGCAGCTTAAACAGGGGCCGGGAGACCCAGTACTTC. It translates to CASSLNRGRETQYF.

The CDR3 DNA is TGTGCCACCAGCAGAGTGTTAGGAATACCTAACTATGGCTACACCTTC. Encoded protein: CATSRVLGIPNYGYTF. This chain links TRBV15 with TRBJ1-2; no clear D gene. Trimming shortened V by 1 base and J by 0 bases, and 12 bases separated the two germline ends. CDR1 and CDR2 from the germline V gene are LNHNV and YYDKDF (reference sequence). The CDR3 runs to 16 residues.

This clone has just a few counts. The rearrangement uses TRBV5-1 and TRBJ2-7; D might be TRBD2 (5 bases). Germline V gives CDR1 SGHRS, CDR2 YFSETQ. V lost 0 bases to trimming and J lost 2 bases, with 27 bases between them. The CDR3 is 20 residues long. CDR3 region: CASSLGYRPKPSGGPYEQYF. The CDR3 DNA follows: TGCGCCAGCAGCTTGGGTTACCGGCCTAAGCCCTCCGGAGGCCCCTACGAGCAGTACTTC.

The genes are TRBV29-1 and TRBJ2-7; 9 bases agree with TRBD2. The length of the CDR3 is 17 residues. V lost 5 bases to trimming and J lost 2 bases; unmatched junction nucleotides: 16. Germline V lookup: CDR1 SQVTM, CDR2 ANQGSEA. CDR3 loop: CSVRDSNGASGAYEQYF. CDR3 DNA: TGCAGCGTTCGCGATTCTAACGGAGCTAGCGGGGCCTACGAGCAGTACTTC.